This T cell receptor (beta chain) was obtained from a study of CD8+ T cells in alopecia areata. Study as a whole: Spontaneous alopecia affected the 6-12-month-old C3H/HeJ graft donors, whose skin was transplanted to roughly 6-10-week-old female C3H/HeJ mice. General study points: Scalp samples also contribute reads from the resident alphabeta T cells found in normal skin. An increase in clonality over normal scalp was evident in lesional scalp, especially alopecia totalis/universalis.

On the basis of CD4, CD8alpha, NKG2D, NKG2ACE and other markers, pooled cutaneous lymph node cells were sorted. In the case of this clone: Antigen: not known. The gene symbols are mouse symbols. The read stops 4 residues short of the end of the CDR3; the missing end is completed from the germline J gene. The identical CDR3 is also encoded by other nucleotide sequences in the sample.

RNA was isolated and reverse transcribed to cDNA, the sequencing template. Measured with immunoSEQ multiplex PCR; TCRdb has only the in-frame clones, and not every one. The record shows roughly 260,000 clones for this sample, with no singletons present. Germline V lookup: CDR1 NNHNN, CDR2 SYGAGS (reference sequence). The CDR3 is 15 amino acids. The V and J ends lost 5 bases and 0 bases, in that order; junction bases with no gene match: 1. J is TRBJ2-3 and V is TRBV13-2; TRBD2 matches at 12 bases. The sequence came from a C3H/HeJ mouse with alopecia areata. The MHC haplotype recorded for the strain is H2-k. Sequences were obtained from CD4+ T cells sorted from a lymph node. CDR3 amino acids: CASGGLGGSAETLYF. Partial CDR3 DNA: TGTGCCAGCGGGGGACTGGGGGGTAGTGCAGAA.